This T cell receptor beta chain was documented in a study of PD-1 blockade in classical Hodgkin lymphoma. Study-wide results and limits: For complete responders, baseline diversity was comparable to that of newly diagnosed patients. Reports described newly diagnosed patients as having lower baseline TCR diversity than healthy donors. Still unresolved is the cause of the repertoire differences, which may be disease activity or prior therapy.

This clone appeared a single time. No antigen is known for it. The germline V gene has CDR1 SGHTA and CDR2 FQGTGA. V was trimmed by 5 bases and J by 2 bases, leaving 12 bases between them. The CDR3 spans 14 residues. The table came from immunoSEQ multiplex PCR; TCRdb's copy has only in-frame clones and leaves some out. The table includes 20,000 to 30,000 clones, about 86% detected once. Every patient was affected by relapse after autologous stem cell transplantation, while exposure to brentuximab vedotin was not uniform. Responses achieved at best were complete response, partial response or progressive disease.

The sample was peripheral blood mononuclear cells (PBMCs), taken before the second cycle of nivolumab. This rearrangement joins TRBV7-3 to TRBJ2-5, with a possible D match to TRBD2 (6 bases). The clonotype comes from a human donor with classical Hodgkin lymphoma. The CDR3 reads CASSHTGLQETQYF. In DNA, the CDR3 is TGTGCCAGCAGCCATACGGGACTTCAAGAGACCCAGTACTTC.